These 3 T cell receptor beta chains were sequenced from one sample in a study of T cell responses to AZD1222 COVID-19 vaccine. Assay used: immunoSEQ multiplex PCR; TCRdb lists only in-frame clones, some missing. This table holds about 140,000 clones, roughly 92% found once. Sequencing used peripheral blood, obtained on day 0 of AZD1222 vaccination. Receptors were obtained from an adult in good health.

This chain uses TRBV19 with TRBJ1-5; 7 positions match TRBD1. The germline V gene encodes CDR1 LNHDA and CDR2 SQIVND (reference sequence). CDR3 length equals 15 residues. With 5 bases clipped from V and 3 bases from J, the junction kept 7 bases outside the gene matches. The CDR3 spells CASSLYRGPNQPQHF. The CDR3 DNA follows: TGTGCCAGTAGTCTTTACAGGGGCCCCAATCAGCCCCAGCATTTT.

In regard to this clone: In the same sample, other DNA sequences code for this CDR3. The gene calls are TRBV5-6 and TRBJ2-3; 12 bases line up with TRBD2. The CDR3 covers 15 residues. The junction had 2 bases not matched to a gene; V was cut back by 3 bases and J by 3 bases. Germline assignment: CDR1 SGHDT and CDR2 YYEEEE. CDR3 protein: CASSSGTSGTDTQYF. CDR3 coding DNA: TGTGCCAGCAGCTCTGGGACTAGCGGGACAGATACGCAGTATTTT.

This rearrangement joins TRBV6-1 to TRBJ1-6; TRBD1 matches 9 bases. CDR3 length: 16 residues. Trimming at V came to 4 bases and at J to 3 bases, leaving 4 bases not matched to a gene. CDR1 is MNHNS and CDR2 is SASEGT in the germline V gene. CDR3 region: CASSGDRDFYNSPLHF. The CDR3 nucleotides read TGTGCCAGCAGTGGGGACAGGGACTTCTATAATTCACCCCTCCACTTT.